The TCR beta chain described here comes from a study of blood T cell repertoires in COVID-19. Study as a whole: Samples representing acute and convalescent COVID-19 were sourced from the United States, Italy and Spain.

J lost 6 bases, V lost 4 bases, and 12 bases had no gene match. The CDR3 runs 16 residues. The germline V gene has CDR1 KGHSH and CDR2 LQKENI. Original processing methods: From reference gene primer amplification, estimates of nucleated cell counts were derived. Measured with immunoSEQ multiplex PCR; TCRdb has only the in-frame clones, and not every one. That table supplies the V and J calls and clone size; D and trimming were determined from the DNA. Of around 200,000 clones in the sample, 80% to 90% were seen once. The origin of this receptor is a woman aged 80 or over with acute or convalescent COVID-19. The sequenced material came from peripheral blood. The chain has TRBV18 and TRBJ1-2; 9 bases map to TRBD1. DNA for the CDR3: TGTGCCAGCTCACTCAATCCTGTCCGGACAGGGGATGGCTACACCTTC. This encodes CASSLNPVRTGDGYTF.